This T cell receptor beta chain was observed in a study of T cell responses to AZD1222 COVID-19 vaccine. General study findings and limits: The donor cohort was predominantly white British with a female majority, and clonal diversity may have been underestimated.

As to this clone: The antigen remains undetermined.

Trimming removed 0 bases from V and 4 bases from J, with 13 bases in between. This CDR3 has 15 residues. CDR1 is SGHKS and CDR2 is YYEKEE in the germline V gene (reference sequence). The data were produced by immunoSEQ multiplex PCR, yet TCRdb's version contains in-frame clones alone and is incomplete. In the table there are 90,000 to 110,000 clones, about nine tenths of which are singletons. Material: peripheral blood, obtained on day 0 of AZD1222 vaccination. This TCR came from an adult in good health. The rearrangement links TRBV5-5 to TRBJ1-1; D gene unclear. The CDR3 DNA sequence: TGTGCCAGCAGCTTGGCAGCCAAGTCCGTCACTGAAGCTTTCTTT. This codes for CASSLAAKSVTEAFF.